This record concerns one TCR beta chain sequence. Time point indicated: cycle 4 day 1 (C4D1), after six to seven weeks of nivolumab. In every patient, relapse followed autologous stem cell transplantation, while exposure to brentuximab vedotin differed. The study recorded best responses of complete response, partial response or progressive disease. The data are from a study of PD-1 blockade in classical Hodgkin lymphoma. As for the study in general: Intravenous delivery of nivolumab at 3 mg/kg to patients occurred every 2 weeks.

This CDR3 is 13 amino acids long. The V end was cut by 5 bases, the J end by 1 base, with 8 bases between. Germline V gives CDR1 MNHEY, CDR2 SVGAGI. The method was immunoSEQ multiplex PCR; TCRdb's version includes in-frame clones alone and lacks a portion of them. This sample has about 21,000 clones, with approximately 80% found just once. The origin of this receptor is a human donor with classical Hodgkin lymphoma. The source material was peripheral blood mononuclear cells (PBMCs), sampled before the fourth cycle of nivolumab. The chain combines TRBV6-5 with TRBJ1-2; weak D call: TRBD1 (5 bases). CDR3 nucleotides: TGTGCCAGCAGTAGGACAAGTAACTATGGCTACACCTTC. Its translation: CASSRTSNYGYTF.